The 24 T cell receptor beta chains presented below share a single source sample, sequenced in a study of blood T cell repertoires in COVID-19. Method: immunoSEQ multiplex PCR; TCRdb's copy keeps in-frame clones and lacks some. Of roughly 250,000 clones listed, roughly 88% are singletons. Material: PBMCs or T cells enriched from blood (not recorded which). The receptor set was obtained from a woman between 40 and 55 years old with acute COVID-19.

J is TRBJ2-7 and V is TRBV5-4; TRBD1 is a possible D gene (7 bases). Germline CDR1 is SGHNT and CDR2 is YYREEE (reference sequence). V was shortened by 4 bases and J by 4 bases, with 15 bases between the two germline ends. There are 14 residues in the CDR3. The CDR3 loop is CASSPRQGGYEQYF. In DNA, the CDR3 is TGTGCCAGCAGCCCCCGACAGGGAGGTTACGAGCAGTACTTC. The complete variable domain, with remaining parts taken from reference TRBV5-4 and TRBJ2-7, reads ETGVTQSPTHLIKTRGQQVTLRCSSQSGHNTVSWYQQALGQGPQFIFQYYREEENGRGNFPPRFSGLQFPNYSSELNVNALELDDSALYLCASSPRQGGYEQYFGPGTRLTVT.

This sequence joins TRBV15 and TRBJ2-5; maybe TRBD2 (6 bases). V dropped 4 bases and J dropped 1 base, with 16 bases sitting between them. The germline gives CDR1 LNHNV, CDR2 YYDKDF (reference sequence). The CDR3 totals 16 residues. For the CDR3, the DNA is TGTGCCACCAGCATCGCTCTTGCGGGATTCCAAGAGACCCAGTACTTC. It translates to CATSIALAGFQETQYF.

In the case of this clone: The same CDR3 can be traced to other DNA sequences in this sample. The genes are TRBV27 and TRBJ2-3; the D gene is possibly TRBD1 (6 bases). The V gene's germline CDR1 is MNHEY and CDR2 SMNVEV (reference sequence). The ends were cut back, 4 bases at V and 0 bases at J, with 11 bases in the middle. This CDR3 comprises 15 residues. This CDR3 reads CASSWDTASTDTQYF. Written as DNA, the CDR3 is TGTGCCAGCAGTTGGGACACGGCTAGCACAGATACGCAGTATTTT.

The chain couples TRBV18 to TRBJ1-6; 8 bases agree with TRBD1. Germline V CDR1 and CDR2: KGHSH, LQKENI. The CDR3 is made up of 17 amino acids. The trim removed 3 bases at V and 7 bases at J, leaving 11 bases unmatched. The CDR3 protein is CASSPDRGNLGNSPLHF. The CDR3 DNA reads as TGTGCCAGCTCACCCGACAGGGGCAATCTAGGAAATTCACCCCTCCACTTT.

This clone has only a few counts. The J gene is TRBJ2-7, the V gene TRBV7-8; D uncertain. Germline V lookup: CDR1 SGHVS, CDR2 FQNEAQ. V was clipped by 5 bases and J by 3 bases, with 11 bases between them. The CDR3 loop spans 13 amino acids. CDR3 in DNA: TGTGCCAGCAGCGCCCTCTCGGGCTACGAGCAGTACTTC. Its translation is CASSALSGYEQYF. The complete variable domain, with remaining parts taken from reference TRBV7-8 and TRBJ2-7, reads GAGVSQSPRYKVAKRGQDVALRCDPISGHVSLFWYQQALGQGPEFLTYFQNEAQLDKSGLPSDRFFAERPEGSVSTLKIQRTQQEDSAVYLCASSALSGYEQYFGPGTRLTVT.

The genes are TRBV6-2 or TRBV6-3 and TRBJ1-5; D unclear. Germline V gene sequence: CDR1 MNHEY, CDR2 SVGEGT. The germline V and J ends were trimmed by 2 bases and 3 bases, with 8 bases remaining between them. This CDR3 is 14 amino acids long. CDR3 loop: CASSYNGHNQPQHF. The CDR3 DNA follows: TGTGCCAGCAGTTACAATGGCCACAATCAGCCCCAGCATTTT.

The J gene is TRBJ2-3, the V gene TRBV18; 9 nucleotides match TRBD1. The CDR3 has 15 residues. Germline V gene sequence: CDR1 KGHSH, CDR2 LQKENI. With V trimmed by 3 bases and J by 3 bases, 4 bases remained unmatched. CDR3 loop: CASSPRQGETDTQYF. The CDR3 coding sequence is TGTGCCAGCTCACCGAGACAGGGGGAGACAGATACGCAGTATTTT.

The chain employs TRBV20-1 and TRBJ1-2; D may be TRBD1 (6 bases). V lost 3 bases to trimming and J lost 8 bases, with 13 bases between them. Looked up from germline, CDR1 is DFQATT and CDR2 is SNEGSKA (reference sequence). The CDR3 has 12 residues. The CDR3 DNA is TGCAGTGCTAGTCCAGGGGCAGGCGGCTACACCTTC. Translated, it gives CSASPGAGGYTF.

This clone is a singleton in its sample. The gene calls are TRBV5-1 and TRBJ2-3, with 8 bases fitting TRBD1. CDR3 length: 11 amino acids. J was trimmed by 11 bases and V by 7 bases; bases with no gene match: 6. CDR1 and CDR2 (germline): SGHRS, YFSETQ. The CDR3 region has the DNA TGCGCCAGCGAGACACAGGGGGTGCAGTATTTT. Protein: CASETQGVQYF.

This sequence joins TRBV15 and TRBJ2-7; maybe TRBD2 (6 bases). Trimming shortened V by 1 base and J by 2 bases, and 12 bases separated the two germline ends. Looked up from germline, CDR1 is LNHNV and CDR2 is YYDKDF (reference sequence). The CDR3 is 15 amino acids. In nucleotides, the CDR3 is TGTGCCACCAGCAGAGGGCTGGGGGGACCCTACGAGCAGTACTTC. The encoded protein is CATSRGLGGPYEQYF.

The V call is TRBV11-3, the J call TRBJ2-1; the match to TRBD2 covers 14 bases. This CDR3 is 16 amino acids long. Germline V lookup: CDR1 SGHNT, CDR2 YENEEA. V lost 5 bases and J lost 7; bases outside the gene matches: 7. CDR3 DNA sequence: TGTGCCAGCAGCCCTCCCGGGACTAGCGGGAGAAATGAGCAGTTCTTC. Translated, it gives CASSPPGTSGRNEQFF.

This sequence joins TRBV18 and TRBJ2-3; unclear D gene. The CDR3 contains 12 residues. The germline gives CDR1 KGHSH, CDR2 LQKENI. The ends were cut back, 6 bases at V and 7 bases at J, with 11 bases in the middle. The CDR3 region has the DNA TGTGCCAGCTCTCCCAGCAGGAATACGCAGTATTTT. Amino acids: CASSPSRNTQYF.

The chain joins TRBV9 to TRBJ2-1, with 7 bases lining up with TRBD2. The CDR3 totals 16 residues. J gave up 0 bases and V 0 bases, and 3 bases lay outside the gene matches. CDR1 SGDLS and CDR2 YYNGEE come from the germline V gene. In nucleotides, the CDR3 is TGTGCCAGCAGCGTAGGGGGGGGTTACTCCTACAATGAGCAGTTCTTC. It is translated as CASSVGGGYSYNEQFF.

The chain uses TRBV2 and TRBJ2-3; TRBD1 aligns across 7 bases. V lost 5 bases to trimming and J lost 4 bases; unmatched junction nucleotides: 6. CDR1 and CDR2 (germline): SNHLY, FYNNEI. The CDR3 sequence is 14 residues long. The CDR3 DNA reads as TGTGCCAGCAGTTCTGACAGGGTGGCAGATACGCAGTATTTT. This sequence encodes CASSSDRVADTQYF.

The chain recombines TRBV5-1 with TRBJ2-3; TRBD1 aligns across 7 bases. Germline lookup yields CDR1 SGHRS and CDR2 YFSETQ. V lost 5 bases and J lost 3; bases outside the gene matches: 12. This CDR3 region has 16 residues. The CDR3 DNA is TGCGCCAGCAGACCCTCTCCGGGACAGCTAACAGATACGCAGTATTTT. This codes for CASRPSPGQLTDTQYF.

The genes are TRBV4-2 and TRBJ2-5; 13 bases match TRBD2. The CDR3 is 19 amino acids. CDR1 is LGHNA, CDR2 YNFKEQ, per germline. J lost 5 bases, V lost 2 bases, and 14 bases had no gene match. The CDR3 bases are TGTGCCAGCAGCCAAATAGGACTAGCGGGAGAGAGGGGCGGGGAGACCCAGTACTTC. Its protein is CASSQIGLAGERGGETQYF.

The CDR3 is CASSSPTGTGGKGYNSPLHF. CDR3 nucleotides: TGTGCCAGCAGTTCCCCCACCGGGACAGGGGGCAAGGGGTATAATTCACCCCTCCACTTT. This sequence joins TRBV27 and TRBJ1-6, with 12 nucleotides matching TRBD1. Germline trimming cut 4 bases from V and 4 bases from J; bases unmatched to any gene: 14. The CDR3 runs 20 residues. Germline-derived CDR1 and CDR2 are MNHEY and SMNVEV (reference sequence).

The chain employs TRBV19 and TRBJ1-4, with D hard to call. Per germline, CDR1 LNHDA and CDR2 SQIVND (reference sequence). The CDR3 is 14 amino acids. The ends were cut back, 5 bases at V and 2 bases at J, with 9 bases in the middle. CDR3 coding DNA: TGTGCCAGTAGTTTCGTACAGACTAATGAAAAACTGTTTTTT. Translation: CASSFVQTNEKLFF.

The chain has TRBV11-3 and TRBJ1-4, with 7 bases fitting TRBD1. CDR1 and CDR2 from the germline V gene are SGHNT and YENEEA. The CDR3 spans 14 residues. V was pared by 5 bases and J by 4 bases, with 4 bases of the junction left unmatched. As DNA, the CDR3 is TGTGCCAGCAGCAAGGGACAGAATAATGAAAAACTGTTTTTT. This translates into CASSKGQNNEKLFF.

The sample holds one count of this clone. The chain has TRBV7-6 and TRBJ1-5; D uncertain. Germline V gene data show CDR1 as SGHVS and CDR2 as FNYEAQ. The CDR3 covers 13 residues. The V end was cut by 1 base, the J end by 5 bases, with 6 bases between. The CDR3, as DNA: TGTGCCAGCAGCTTAGAGGGAGATCAGCCCCAGCATTTT. Protein product: CASSLEGDQPQHF. Filled out from reference TRBV7-6 and TRBJ1-5, the complete variable domain reads GAGVSQSPRYKVTKRGQDVALRCDPISGHVSLYWYRQALGQGPEFLTYFNYEAQQDKSGLPNDRFSAERPEGSISTLTIQRTEQRDSAMYRCASSLEGDQPQHFGDGTRLSIL.

Details on this clone: Other DNA variants within this sample encode the same CDR3. The chain is built from TRBV18 and TRBJ2-3; D gene uncertain. V lost 5 bases, J lost 1 base, and 7 bases lay in between. Germline V lookup: CDR1 KGHSH, CDR2 LQKENI. CDR3 length: 13 amino acids. The CDR3 DNA sequence: TGTGCCAGCTCAACTGGTGGCACAGATACGCAGTATTTT. This encodes CASSTGGTDTQYF. Variable domain in full (rest from reference TRBV18 and TRBJ2-3): NAGVMQNPRHLVRRRGQEARLRCSPMKGHSHVYWYRQLPEEGLKFMVYLQKENIIDESGMPKERFSAEFPKEGPSILRIQQVVRGDSAAYFCASSTGGTDTQYFGPGTRLTVL.

The chain combines TRBV30 with TRBJ1-2, with TRBD1 matching over 8 bases. The CDR3 is 15 amino acids. From germline, CDR1 is GTSNPN and CDR2 SVGIG (reference sequence). V lost 0 bases and J lost 0; bases outside the gene matches: 3. The CDR3 nucleotides are TGTGCCTGGAGTGTCGACAGGGGCCCTAACTATGGCTACACCTTC. Translated, it gives CAWSVDRGPNYGYTF.

CDR3 DNA sequence: TGCGCCAGCAGCTTGGAACATGCCCGCTCTGGAAACACCATATATTTT. Translating it yields CASSLEHARSGNTIYF. The chain links TRBV5-1 to TRBJ1-3, with no clear D. CDR1 is SGHRS and CDR2 is YFSETQ in the germline V gene. The CDR3 extends over 16 amino acids. Trimming cost V 0 bases and J 0 bases, with 10 bases left between them.

This chain joins TRBV11-2 and TRBJ1-1; D gene ambiguous. The CDR3 sequence is 16 residues long. The V gene lost 5 bases and the J gene lost 0 bases, with 16 bases spanning the gap. Germline CDR1 SGHAT, CDR2 FQNNGV. The DNA for the CDR3 is TGTGCCAGCAGCCCCCGAGCTGGGCCCCTGAACACTGAAGCTTTCTTT. Its translation: CASSPRAGPLNTEAFF.